The clone carrying this TCR beta chain occurred once. Authors' data handling: Estimated nucleated cell counts came from reference gene primer amplification. The method was immunoSEQ multiplex PCR; TCRdb's version includes in-frame clones alone and lacks a portion of them. That table furnishes V, J and clone size, whereas the DNA furnished D and trimming. In the table there are more than 200,000 clones, 86% of which are singletons. The sample comes from a study of blood T cell repertoires in COVID-19. Seattle cases were enrolled at active infection and followed longitudinally. Germline lookup yields CDR1 MNHEY and CDR2 SMNVEV (reference sequence). The CDR3 totals 16 residues. Trimming removed 6 bases from V and 0 bases from J, with 18 bases in between.

The chain couples TRBV27 to TRBJ2-7; D perhaps matches TRBD2 (6 bases). The source of this sequence is a man in his forties or fifties with COVID-19, enrolled during active disease. Sequenced input: peripheral blood. The CDR3 sequence: CASRTVGERASYEQYF. The CDR3 nucleotides are TGTGCCAGCAGGACGGTGGGGGAGCGGGCCTCCTACGAGCAGTACTTC.